Shown below are 12 T cell receptor beta chains from a single sample sequenced in a study of blood T cell repertoires in COVID-19. TCRdb's copy holds only in-frame clones and misses some; the assay was immunoSEQ multiplex PCR. Here the sample spans about 120,000 clones, about 90% being singletons. The specimen sequenced was peripheral blood. The source of these receptors is a woman aged 60-75 years with COVID-19, enrolled during active disease.

In its sample, this clone was seen once. The chain has TRBV11-2 and TRBJ1-2, with TRBD1 matching over 10 bases. Trimming took 8 bases from V and 5 from J; bases not matched to a gene: 8. CDR1 and CDR2 (germline): SGHAT, FQNNGV. The CDR3 totals 14 residues. CDR3 protein: CASGRTGGGYGYTF. The CDR3 region has the DNA TGTGCCAGCGGGCGGACAGGGGGAGGTTATGGCTACACCTTC.

The chain links TRBV15 to TRBJ1-5; maybe TRBD1 (5 bases). V was trimmed by 1 base and J by 3 bases, leaving 7 bases between them. The germline CDR1 and CDR2 sequences are LNHNV and YYDKDF (reference sequence). The CDR3 length is 14 residues. The CDR3 bases are TGTGCCACCAGCAGAGGGACAAACAATCAGCCCCAGCATTTT. Protein: CATSRGTNNQPQHF.

This chain uses TRBV30 with TRBJ2-5; 8 bases are shared with TRBD2. After removal of 0 bases from V and 0 bases from J, the junction contained 9 bases not matched to a gene. Germline CDR1 GTSNPN, CDR2 SVGIG (reference sequence). CDR3 length equals 17 residues. This CDR3 reads CAWSVLGSSGYQETQYF. The CDR3, as DNA: TGTGCCTGGAGTGTACTCGGGTCTAGCGGGTACCAAGAGACCCAGTACTTC.

V and J are TRBV7-9 and TRBJ1-1; 8 nucleotides agree with TRBD1. The germline gives CDR1 SEHNR, CDR2 FQNEAQ (reference sequence). J lost 5 bases, V lost 0 bases, and 14 bases had no gene match. The CDR3 spans 18 residues. The CDR3 loop is CASSLARGPYRGGTEAFF. CDR3 in DNA: TGTGCCAGCAGCTTAGCTAGGGGTCCCTACAGGGGGGGAACTGAAGCTTTCTTT.

Judged by abundance, this clone is large. V and J are TRBV6-2 or TRBV6-3 and TRBJ2-5; maybe TRBD2 (6 bases). The germline CDR1 and CDR2 sequences are MNHEY and SVGEGT. This CDR3 region has 17 residues. V lost 0 bases to trimming and J lost 2 bases, with 16 bases between them. CDR3 region: CASSYSINTGRQETQYF. Written as DNA, the CDR3 is TGTGCCAGCAGTTACTCGATTAATACGGGGAGGCAAGAGACCCAGTACTTC.

This sequence joins TRBV7-9 and TRBJ1-2; TRBD1 agrees at 9 bases. Germline trimming cut 3 bases from V and 7 bases from J; bases unmatched to any gene: 3. In germline, CDR1 is SEHNR, CDR2 FQNEAQ (reference sequence). The CDR3 is 13 amino acids. The DNA for the CDR3 is TGTGCCAGCAGCTTGGGGGACAGGGTTGGCTACACCTTC. It translates to CASSLGDRVGYTF.

V is TRBV7-2 and J is TRBJ1-1, with D uncertain. CDR1 is SGHTA and CDR2 is FQGNSA in the germline V gene. This CDR3 comprises 13 residues. V was shortened by 8 bases and J by 0 bases, with 10 bases between the two germline ends. The CDR3 sequence: CASRLKLNTEAFF. CDR3 DNA sequence: TGTGCCAGCCGCCTAAAGCTGAACACTGAAGCTTTCTTT. Full variable domain (rest looked up from reference TRBV7-2 and TRBJ1-1): GAGVSQSPSNKVTEKGKDVELRCDPISGHTALYWYRQSLGQGLEFLIYFQGNSAPDKSGLPSDRFSAERTGGSVSTLTIQRTQQEDSAVYLCASRLKLNTEAFFGQGTRLTVV.

V and J are TRBV10-3 and TRBJ1-2; D is unresolved. V gave up 10 bases and J gave up 4 bases, with 22 bases separating them. The CDR3 runs to 15 residues. Germline CDR1 is ENHRY and CDR2 is SYGVKD. The CDR3 DNA reads TGTGCCACCATAGAAAGAGACACGGCCTTCTATGGCTACACCTTC. Translated: CATIERDTAFYGYTF.

This chain joins TRBV7-9 and TRBJ2-7; the D gene is possibly TRBD2 (7 bases). Per germline, CDR1 SEHNR and CDR2 FQNEAQ (reference sequence). V was shortened by 3 bases and J by 1 base, with 10 bases between the two germline ends. The CDR3 totals 14 residues. CDR3 nucleotides: TGTGCCAGCAGCTTCGCGGGGGCTTCCTACGAGCAGTACTTC. Its translation is CASSFAGASYEQYF.

CDR3 nucleotide sequence: TGTGCCAGCTCACCATCGGGAGATACGCAGTATTTT. Its translation is CASSPSGDTQYF. This chain uses TRBV18 with TRBJ2-3; D is undetermined. This CDR3 is built from 12 residues. Per the germline V gene, CDR1 is KGHSH and CDR2 is LQKENI. The V and J ends lost 2 bases and 5 bases respectively, with 5 bases between them.

The V call is TRBV5-1, the J call TRBJ1-6, with 7 bases fitting TRBD1. The ends lost 7 bases at V and 10 bases at J; junction bases unmatched: 8. This CDR3 contains 13 residues. CDR1 is SGHRS, CDR2 YFSETQ, per germline. CDR3 sequence: CASGDRSDSPLHF. As DNA, the CDR3 is TGCGCCAGCGGGGACAGATCAGACTCACCCCTCCACTTT.

V usage is TRBV7-6 and J usage is TRBJ2-3, with TRBD2 identical over 9 bases. Trimming at V came to 5 bases and at J to 4 bases, leaving 7 bases not matched to a gene. This CDR3 is built from 15 residues. CDR1 is SGHVS, CDR2 FNYEAQ, per germline. CDR3 nucleotides: TGTGCCAGCAGCCATAGCGGGGGACTCGCAGATACGCAGTATTTT. Encoded protein: CASSHSGGLADTQYF.